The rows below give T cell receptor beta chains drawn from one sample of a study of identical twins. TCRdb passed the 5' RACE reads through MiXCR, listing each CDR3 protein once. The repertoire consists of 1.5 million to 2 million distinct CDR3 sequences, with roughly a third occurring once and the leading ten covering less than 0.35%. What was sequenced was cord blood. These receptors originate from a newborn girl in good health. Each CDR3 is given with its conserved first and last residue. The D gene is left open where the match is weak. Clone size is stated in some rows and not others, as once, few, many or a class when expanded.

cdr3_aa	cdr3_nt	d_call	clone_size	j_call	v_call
CSALISGYNEQYF	TGCAGCGCGCTGATCAGCGGTTACAATGAGCAGTACTTC	.	.	TRBJ2-7	TRBV20-1
CASSPRGAGWAYEQYF	TGCGCCAGCAGCCCCCGAGGTGCGGGCTGGGCCTACGAGCAGTACTTC	.	.	TRBJ2-7	TRBV5-1
CASSEGTGTHYSYTF	TGTGCCAGCAGTGAAGGGACAGGGACTCACTATAGCTACACCTTC	TRBD1	.	TRBJ1-2	TRBV6-4
CSAGFGAGGYEQYF	TGCAGTGCTGGCTTCGGAGCGGGAGGCTACGAGCAGTACTTC	TRBD2	many	TRBJ2-7	TRBV20-1
CAGSLVTRQAANYGYTF	TGTGCCGGCAGCTTAGTGACCAGACAGGCGGCGAACTATGGCTACACCTTC	.	.	TRBJ1-2	TRBV7-2
CASSPYRGILTGELFF	TGTGCCAGCAGCCCTTATAGGGGTATATTGACCGGGGAGCTGTTTTTT	.	few	TRBJ2-2	TRBV7-8
CSARDTGTNEQFF	TGCAGTGCTAGAGATACGGGGACCAATGAGCAGTTCTTC	.	.	TRBJ2-1	TRBV20-1
CASSLGGSGGRNEQFF	TGTGCCAGCAGTTTAGGAGGGTCGGGGGGCCGCAATGAGCAGTTCTTC	.	few	TRBJ2-1	TRBV12-3/TRBV12-4
CASSLSYYRDPAGEQYF	TGTGCCAGCAGCTTAAGTTATTATAGGGACCCTGCCGGTGAGCAGTACTTC	.	.	TRBJ2-7	TRBV11-2
CASGVGTVQETQYF	TGTGCTAGTGGTGTGGGGACAGTTCAAGAGACCCAGTACTTC	TRBD1	.	TRBJ2-5	TRBV12-5
CASSLGRVPDTQYF	TGTGCCAGCAGCTTAGGCAGGGTACCAGATACGCAGTATTTT	.	few	TRBJ2-3	TRBV7-8
CSAAVSGRGADTQYF	TGCAGTGCTGCTGTCAGCGGGAGGGGAGCAGATACGCAGTATTTT	TRBD2	once	TRBJ2-3	TRBV20-1
CASSESRTGSGNTIYF	TGTGCCAGCAGTGAATCCCGGACGGGCTCTGGAAACACCATATATTTT	.	.	TRBJ1-3	TRBV25-1
CASSFLGGANVLTF	TGTGCCAGCAGTTTCCTGGGTGGGGCCAACGTCCTGACTTTC	.	.	TRBJ2-6	TRBV28
CASSLRGAYTEAFF	TGTGCCAGCAGTTTAAGGGGCGCTTACACTGAAGCTTTCTTT	.	.	TRBJ1-1	TRBV27
CASSMTANTEAFF	TGTGCCAGCAGCATGACAGCTAACACTGAAGCTTTCTTT	.	.	TRBJ1-1	TRBV7-2
CASSPPAGNQETQYF	TGTGCCAGCTCACCCCCCGCGGGGAACCAAGAGACCCAGTACTTC	.	.	TRBJ2-5	TRBV3-1
CASSWSGTSGVHEQFF	TGTGCCAGCAGCTGGTCCGGGACTAGCGGGGTCCATGAGCAGTTCTTC	TRBD2	few	TRBJ2-1	TRBV11-2
CASSQVPIAKNIQYF	TGCGCCAGCAGCCAAGTTCCGATAGCCAAAAACATTCAGTACTTC	.	few	TRBJ2-4	TRBV4-1
CASSYRTEISSPLHF	TGTGCCAGCAGTTACAGGACCGAGATCAGCTCACCCCTCCACTTT	.	.	TRBJ1-6	TRBV6-2/TRBV6-3
CASSVAPGSDYGYTF	TGTGCCAGCAGCGTAGCTCCAGGGAGTGACTATGGCTACACCTTC	.	.	TRBJ1-2	TRBV9
CASSLPGLAGSSYNEQFF	TGTGCCAGCAGCCTACCGGGACTAGCGGGAAGCTCCTACAATGAGCAGTTCTTC	TRBD2	.	TRBJ2-1	TRBV5-4
CSARTIWGEQFF	TGCAGTGCTAGAACGATTTGGGGTGAGCAGTTCTTC	.	few	TRBJ2-1	TRBV20-1
CASSRKTSGRSDTQYF	TGTGCCAGCAGCCGTAAGACTAGCGGGAGATCAGATACGCAGTATTTT	TRBD2	few	TRBJ2-3	TRBV3-1
CASVNRGGEQFF	TGTGCCAGTGTAAACAGGGGTGGTGAGCAGTTCTTC	TRBD1	.	TRBJ2-1	TRBV3-1
CASSESWRRGEQFF	TGTGCCAGCAGTGAATCGTGGAGGCGGGGTGAGCAGTTCTTC	.	.	TRBJ2-1	TRBV25-1
CASSQEIALLAPYNEQFF	TGTGCCAGCAGCCAAGAAATCGCCTTACTAGCGCCCTACAATGAGCAGTTCTTC	TRBD2	.	TRBJ2-1	TRBV4-2
CASSLRQGTHWSEADTQYF	TGTGCCAGCAGCTTAAGACAGGGGACGCACTGGAGCGAAGCAGATACGCAGTATTTT	TRBD1	.	TRBJ2-3	TRBV13
CSAIMTNYGYTF	TGCAGTGCTATAATGACAAACTATGGCTACACCTTC	.	few	TRBJ1-2	TRBV20-1
CASSQGTLSYEQYF	TGTGCCAGCAGCCAAGGGACCCTCTCCTACGAGCAGTACTTC	.	many	TRBJ2-7	TRBV3-1
CAISELAGAKNIQYF	TGTGCCATCAGTGAACTAGCGGGAGCCAAAAACATTCAGTACTTC	TRBD2	.	TRBJ2-4	TRBV10-3
CASRQDSTDTQYF	TGTGCCAGCAGACAGGACAGCACAGATACGCAGTATTTT	.	.	TRBJ2-3	TRBV7-8
CASSLRAGFSYEQYF	TGTGCCAGCAGCTTGCGGGCGGGATTCTCCTACGAGCAGTACTTC	.	.	TRBJ2-7	TRBV7-3
CSARDPPSGGSSYEQYF	TGCAGTGCTAGAGATCCCCCTAGCGGGGGCTCTTCCTACGAGCAGTACTTC	TRBD2	few	TRBJ2-7	TRBV20-1
CASSLFRFFGADQPQPF	TGTGCCAGCAGTTTATTTCGGTTCTTTGGCGCGGATCAGCCCCAGCCTTTT	.	once	TRBJ1-5	TRBV28
CASSEEANTEAFF	TGTGCCAGCAGTGAAGAGGCGAACACTGAAGCTTTCTTT	.	.	TRBJ1-1	TRBV2
CASSSDPYYGYTF	TGTGCCAGCAGTTCGGACCCCTACTATGGCTACACCTTC	.	few	TRBJ1-2	TRBV28
CASSLEQGRIYGYTF	TGTGCCAGCAGCTTAGAACAGGGGCGCATCTATGGCTACACCTTC	TRBD1	.	TRBJ1-2	TRBV11-2
CASSPFWTSGRETQYF	TGCGCCAGCAGCCCGTTTTGGACTAGCGGGAGGGAGACCCAGTACTTC	TRBD2	.	TRBJ2-5	TRBV4-1
CASSQDALLADTQYF	TGTGCCAGCAGCCAAGATGCCCTACTAGCGGATACGCAGTATTTT	TRBD2	.	TRBJ2-3	TRBV4-2
CSATTGTSGNEQFF	TGCAGTGCTACTACCGGGACTAGCGGCAATGAGCAGTTCTTC	TRBD2	few	TRBJ2-1	TRBV20-1
CATSRGRERTNTGELFF	TGTGCCACCAGCAGAGGCAGGGAACGAACGAACACCGGGGAGCTGTTTTTT	.	.	TRBJ2-2	TRBV15
CASSLMRRTSGNNEQFF	TGTGCCAGCAGCTTAATGCGCCGGACTAGCGGGAACAATGAGCAGTTCTTC	TRBD2	.	TRBJ2-1	TRBV7-2
CAGSLTSGGAQTKYNEQFF	TGTGCCGGCAGCTTGACTAGCGGGGGGGCTCAGACTAAATACAATGAGCAGTTCTTC	TRBD2	.	TRBJ2-1	TRBV11-2
CASSESGRETQYF	TGTGCCAGCAGTGAATCAGGACGAGAGACCCAGTACTTC	.	.	TRBJ2-5	TRBV2
CSASGGLTYEQYF	TGCAGTGCTAGCGGGGGGTTGACCTACGAGCAGTACTTC	TRBD2	few	TRBJ2-7	TRBV20-1
CASSQTKAGGRTYEQYF	TGTGCCAGCAGCCAAACGAAAGCGGGAGGGCGGACCTACGAGCAGTACTTC	TRBD2	.	TRBJ2-7	TRBV14
CASTRDSKSDEQFF	TGTGCTAGCACCCGGGACAGTAAGTCGGATGAGCAGTTCTTC	TRBD1	few	TRBJ2-1	TRBV7-7
CATLRGQVDTQYF	TGCGCCACCCTGCGGGGGCAGGTAGATACGCAGTATTTT	.	.	TRBJ2-3	TRBV5-1
CSASGGGGYTF	TGCAGTGCCTCAGGCGGGGGGGGCTACACCTTC	.	few	TRBJ1-2	TRBV20-1
CASKRLAENNEQFF	TGTGCCAGCAAAAGGCTAGCGGAAAACAATGAGCAGTTCTTC	TRBD2	.	TRBJ2-1	TRBV7-9
CASSFLDREKPQHF	TGTGCCAGCAGTTTCCTGGACAGGGAGAAGCCCCAGCATTTT	TRBD1	.	TRBJ1-5	TRBV27
CATSRRRTRVQYF	TGTGCCACCAGCAGACGAAGGACTAGAGTTCAGTACTTC	TRBD2	many	TRBJ2-4	TRBV15
CASSIRSTGNTEAFF	TGTGCCAGTAGTATCAGGAGTACAGGGAACACTGAAGCTTTCTTT	.	.	TRBJ1-1	TRBV19
CASSRIPGRENTEAFF	TGTGCCAGCAGTCGAATACCGGGACGCGAGAACACTGAAGCTTTCTTT	.	.	TRBJ1-1	TRBV12-3/TRBV12-4
CSAATAGDTQYF	TGCAGCGCCGCGACAGCCGGAGATACGCAGTATTTT	.	.	TRBJ2-3	TRBV29-1